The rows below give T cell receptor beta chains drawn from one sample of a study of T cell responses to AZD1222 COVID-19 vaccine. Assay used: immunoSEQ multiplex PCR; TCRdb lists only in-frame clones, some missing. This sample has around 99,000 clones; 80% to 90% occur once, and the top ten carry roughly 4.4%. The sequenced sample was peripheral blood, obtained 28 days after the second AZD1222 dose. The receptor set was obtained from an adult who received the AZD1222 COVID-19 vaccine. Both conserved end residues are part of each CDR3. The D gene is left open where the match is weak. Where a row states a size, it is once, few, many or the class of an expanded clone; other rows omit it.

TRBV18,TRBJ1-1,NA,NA,CASSPRGQRTEAFF,TGTGCCAGCTCACCTCGGGGGCAGCGCACTGAAGCTTTCTTT
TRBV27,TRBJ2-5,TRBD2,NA,CASSLTGTSGGETQYF,TGTGCCAGCAGTTTAACCGGGACTAGCGGAGGGGAGACCCAGTACTTC
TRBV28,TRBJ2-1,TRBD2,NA,CASSPSGRGTYNEQFF,TGTGCCAGCAGTCCTAGCGGGAGGGGCACCTACAATGAGCAGTTCTTC
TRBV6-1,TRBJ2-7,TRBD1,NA,CASSALPGQGGSEQYF,TGTGCCAGCAGTGCCCTACCGGGACAGGGTGGGTCCGAGCAGTACTTC
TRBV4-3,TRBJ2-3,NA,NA,CASSQVGLVADTQYF,TGCGCCAGCAGCCAAGTGGGTCTAGTGGCAGATACGCAGTATTTT
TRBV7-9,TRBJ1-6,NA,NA,CASSSIYNSPLHF,TGTGCCAGCAGCTCCATCTATAATTCACCCCTCCACTTT
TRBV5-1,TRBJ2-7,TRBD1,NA,CASRGETGGRYEQYF,TGCGCCAGCAGGGGAGAGACAGGGGGTCGCTACGAGCAGTACTTC
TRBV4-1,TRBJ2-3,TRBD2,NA,CASSLSGTSGTDTQYF,TGCGCCAGCAGCCTCTCCGGGACTAGCGGAACAGATACGCAGTATTTT
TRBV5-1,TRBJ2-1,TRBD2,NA,CASSSLAVRDEQFF,TGCGCCAGCAGCTCACTAGCGGTGAGGGATGAGCAGTTCTTC
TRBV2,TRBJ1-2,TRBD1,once,CASALRTTGIYGYTF,TGTGCCAGCGCCTTGAGGACGACAGGGATCTATGGCTACACCTTC
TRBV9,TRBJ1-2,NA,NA,CASSVEGDGYTF,TGTGCCAGCAGCGTAGAAGGAGATGGCTACACCTTC
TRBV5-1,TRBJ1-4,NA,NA,CASSLGTGEKLFF,TGCGCCAGCAGCCTTGGGACGGGGGAAAAACTGTTTTTT
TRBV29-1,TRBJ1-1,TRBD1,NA,CSVEPGTGGVSGEAFF,TGCAGCGTTGAACCCGGGACAGGGGGGGTTTCGGGTGAAGCTTTCTTT
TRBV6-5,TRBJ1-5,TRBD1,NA,CASSYSPDRGGQPQHF,TGTGCCAGCAGTTACTCCCCGGACAGGGGGGGACAGCCCCAGCATTTT
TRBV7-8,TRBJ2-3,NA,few,CASSLRSLTTDTQYF,TGTGCCAGCAGCTTGCGTTCCTTAACCACAGATACGCAGTATTTT
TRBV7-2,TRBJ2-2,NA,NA,CASSHPPSEYTGELFF,TGTGCCAGCAGCCACCCCCCTAGCGAATACACCGGGGAGCTGTTTTTT
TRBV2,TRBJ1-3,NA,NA,CASYRAASGNTIYF,TGTGCCAGCTATAGGGCTGCCTCTGGAAACACCATATATTTT
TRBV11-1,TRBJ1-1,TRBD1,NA,CASSWDRGYTEAFF,TGTGCCAGCAGCTGGGACAGGGGTTACACTGAAGCTTTCTTT
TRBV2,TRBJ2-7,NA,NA,CASSGRNRPYEQYF,TGTGCCAGCAGTGGTCGAAACAGGCCCTACGAGCAGTACTTC
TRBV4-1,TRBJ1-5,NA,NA,CASSQGGNQPQHF,TGCGCCAGCAGCCAGGGCGGCAATCAGCCCCAGCATTTT
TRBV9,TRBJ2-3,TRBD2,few,CASSVEAGGPTDTQYF,TGTGCCAGCAGCGTAGAGGCGGGAGGGCCAACAGATACGCAGTATTTT
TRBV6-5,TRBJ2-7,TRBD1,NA,CASGKGTGSAQYF,TGTGCCAGCGGTAAGGGGACAGGGTCAGCGCAGTACTTC
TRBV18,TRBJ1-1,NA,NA,CASSPVIQGTNTEAFF,TGTGCCAGCTCACCAGTCATTCAGGGGACGAACACTGAAGCTTTCTTT
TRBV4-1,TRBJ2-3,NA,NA,CASSQVFTDTQYF,TGCGCCAGCAGCCAAGTTTTTACAGATACGCAGTATTTT
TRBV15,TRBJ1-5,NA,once,CATSRDLGRVQPQHF,TGTGCCACCAGCAGAGATCTGGGACGGGTTCAGCCCCAGCATTTT
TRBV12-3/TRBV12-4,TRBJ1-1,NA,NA,CASNTRGNTEAFF,TGTGCCAGCAACACCCGGGGGAACACTGAAGCTTTCTTT
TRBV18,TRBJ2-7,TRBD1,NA,CASSPSSGQVSRKHF,TGTGCCAGCTCACCATCGTCGGGACAGGTATCCAGGAAGCACTTC
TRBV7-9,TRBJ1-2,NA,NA,CASSSFGSSVHYGYTF,TGTGCCAGCAGCTCCTTCGGGAGTTCAGTTCACTATGGCTACACCTTC
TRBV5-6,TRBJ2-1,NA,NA,CASSLVGSNEQFF,TGTGCCAGCAGCTTGGTTGGATCGAATGAGCAGTTCTTC